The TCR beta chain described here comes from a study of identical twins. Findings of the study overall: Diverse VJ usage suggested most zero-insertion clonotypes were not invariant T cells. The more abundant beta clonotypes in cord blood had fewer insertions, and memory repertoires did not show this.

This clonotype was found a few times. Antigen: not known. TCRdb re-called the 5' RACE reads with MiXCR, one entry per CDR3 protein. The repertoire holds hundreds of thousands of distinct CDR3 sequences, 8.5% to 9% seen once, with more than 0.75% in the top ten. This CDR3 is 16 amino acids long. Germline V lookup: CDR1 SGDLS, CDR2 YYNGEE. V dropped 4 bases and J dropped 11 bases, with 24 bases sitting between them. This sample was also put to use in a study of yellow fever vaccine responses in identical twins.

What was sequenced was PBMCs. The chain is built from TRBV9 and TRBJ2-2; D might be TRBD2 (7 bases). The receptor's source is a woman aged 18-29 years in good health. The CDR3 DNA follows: TGTGCCAGCAGCCATTCTCTCGAGGGGGGGGTCCGCGAGCTGTTTTTT. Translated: CASSHSLEGGVRELFF.